This is a list of T cell receptor beta chains from one sample in a study of T cell responses to AZD1222 COVID-19 vaccine. TCRdb's table, derived via immunoSEQ multiplex PCR, lists solely in-frame clones and lacks some. This sample has under 150,000 clones, with under 95% found just once. Sample: peripheral blood, taken on day 0 of AZD1222 vaccination. The receptors were sampled from an adult in good health. Each CDR3 is given with its conserved first and last residue. D genes are given only for firm matches. Clone size is given for some rows only: seen once, a few or many times, or a class if the clone is expanded.

j_call v_call d_call clone_size cdr3_nt cdr3_aa
TRBJ2-7 TRBV7-9 - - TGTGCCAGCAGCTTATTCCCCACGGCTCTAAACGAGCAGTACTTC CASSLFPTALNEQYF
TRBJ1-5 TRBV19 TRBD1 - TGTGCCAGTAGTTTGGACAGGCAAAATCAGCCCCAGCATTTT CASSLDRQNQPQHF
TRBJ2-5 TRBV6-5 - - TGTGCCAGCAGTTACACCGGGGGAGATCGAGAGACCCAGTACTTC CASSYTGGDRETQYF
TRBJ2-3 TRBV4-2 TRBD2 once TGTGCCAGCAGCCACGTCTTAGCGGGGGGGGAGGATACGCAGTATTTT CASSHVLAGGEDTQYF
TRBJ2-5 TRBV25-1 TRBD1 - TGTGCCAGCAGCCGGGACAGGTGGAGCCAAGAGACCCAGTACTTC CASSRDRWSQETQYF
TRBJ2-3 TRBV7-9 TRBD2 - TGTGCCAGCAGCTTAACTGTTCTCTCCCATAGCGGGAGAACAGATACGCAGTATTTT CASSLTVLSHSGRTDTQYF
TRBJ1-3 TRBV3-1/TRBV3-2 TRBD1 - TGTGCCAGCAGCCTTGGGACAGGGGATGGAAACACCATATATTTT CASSLGTGDGNTIYF
TRBJ1-6 TRBV28 TRBD1 few TGTGCCAGCAGCGCCGGGACAGGGATGGGGAATTCACCCCTCCACTTT CASSAGTGMGNSPLHF
TRBJ1-5 TRBV19 TRBD1 few TGTGCCAGTAGCCTACAGGGGAAGGGCAATCAGCCCCAGCATTTT CASSLQGKGNQPQHF
TRBJ2-4 TRBV2 TRBD1 medium-sized TGTGCCAGCCTCAAGAGGAGCGGGTGGAGGGACAGGGGAAAGTACTTC CASLKRSGWRDRGKYF
TRBJ1-5 TRBV18 - - TGTGCCAGCTCACCGGGGGGGCCCCAGCATTTT CASSPGGPQHF
TRBJ2-5 TRBV2 TRBD2 - TGTGCCAGCAGTGGCTCCGGGACTAGCGGGGGGTTAGTTGAGACCCAGTACTTC CASSGSGTSGGLVETQYF
TRBJ1-3 TRBV9 TRBD1 - TGTGCCAGCAGCGTAGATTTAGGGGACAGGGACGCTGGAACCATATATTTT CASSVDLGDRDAGTIYF
TRBJ2-7 TRBV7-9 TRBD2 - TGTGCCAGCAGCTCACCCAGCGGGAGGGCCGAGCAGTACTTC CASSSPSGRAEQYF
TRBJ1-5 TRBV19 - - TGTGCCAGTAGTGCCCAGGGTATTGGAAGCAATCAGCCCCAGCATTTT CASSAQGIGSNQPQHF
TRBJ2-7 TRBV7-8 - - TGTGCCAGCAGCTTAGTAGGGGGAAGCTCCTACGAGCAGTACTTC CASSLVGGSSYEQYF
TRBJ2-7 TRBV7-2 - - TGTGCCAGCAGTTCCTGGGCTCCCTCCTACGAGCAGTACTTC CASSSWAPSYEQYF
TRBJ2-6 TRBV19 TRBD1 - TGTGCCAGTAGTATAGGCAGGGGGACCGGGGCCAACGTCCTGACTTTC CASSIGRGTGANVLTF
TRBJ1-2 TRBV19 - - TGTGCCAGTAAGGTCGAGGGGTTCTATGGCTACACCTTC CASKVEGFYGYTF
TRBJ2-2 TRBV10-3 TRBD1 once TGTGCCATCGGGACAGAAGGTACCGGGGAGCTGTTTTTT CAIGTEGTGELFF
TRBJ1-3 TRBV7-6 - - TGTGCCAGCAGCTCTTCGGCGGGGGACCTCTCTGGAAACACCATATATTTT CASSSSAGDLSGNTIYF
TRBJ2-1 TRBV3-1/TRBV3-2 - - TGTGCCAGCAGCTTAGACCTCAGGGGACATTTGTTCTTC CASSLDLRGHLFF
TRBJ1-1 TRBV9 - - TGTGCCAGCAGCGGGGGTTACGGTAGGGGTGAAGCTTTCTTT CASSGGYGRGEAFF
TRBJ1-5 TRBV13 - - TGTGCCAGCAGCTTAGGCCTAAGCAGGGGCGGGGATCAGCCCCAGCATTTT CASSLGLSRGGDQPQHF
TRBJ1-2 TRBV29-1 - - TGCAGCGTTGAGGGACGGCCACCCAGGGGTGGCTACACCTTC CSVEGRPPRGGYTF
TRBJ1-6 TRBV2 TRBD1 - TGTGCCAGCACCCCCGGGACAGATAATTCACCCCTCCACTTT CASTPGTDNSPLHF
TRBJ1-1 TRBV7-9 - - TGTGCCAGCAGCTTTTTGTGGAACACTGAAGCTTTCTTT CASSFLWNTEAFF
TRBJ2-1 TRBV5-1 TRBD2 - TGCGCCAGCAGCTTGACTAGCGGGGGGGCCCTCGGAGAGCAGTTCTTC CASSLTSGGALGEQFF
TRBJ1-1 TRBV7-6 - - TGTGCCAGCAGTCCCGGGGGGAACACTGAAGCTTTCTTT CASSPGGNTEAFF